These T cell receptor beta chains were read from a single sample in a study of cytomegalovirus exposure and HLA in healthy donors. Generated by immunoSEQ multiplex PCR, the TCRdb table keeps only in-frame clones and is missing some. Altogether 90,000 to 130,000 clones are present, approximately 95% being singletons, with the ten largest covering 0.67%. Sequencing was carried out using PBMCs. All receptors derive from a woman younger than 35 in good health and CMV-seronegative. The CDR3 runs from the conserved cysteine through the conserved F or W. A D gene is named only where the DNA matches it firmly. Part of the rows lack a size; the others show once, few, many or a class for expanded clones.

V	length	D	size	J	CDR3	DNA
TRBV9	15	.	.	TRBJ2-7	CASSVAAGMSYEQYF	TGTGCCAGCAGCGTAGCGGCAGGGATGTCCTACGAGCAGTACTTC
TRBV30	15	TRBD2	.	TRBJ2-1	CAWSAGTSGYNEQFF	TGTGCCTGGAGCGCCGGGACTAGCGGTTACAATGAGCAGTTCTTC
TRBV19	15	TRBD1	.	TRBJ1-5	CASGRQGGGPQPQHF	TGTGCCAGCGGACGACAGGGTGGAGGACCTCAGCCCCAGCATTTT
TRBV27	14	TRBD1	.	TRBJ1-6	CASSFQGAGSPLHF	TGTGCCAGCAGTTTTCAGGGGGCAGGTTCACCCCTCCACTTT
TRBV29-1	12	TRBD1	.	TRBJ2-7	CSVGAGGFEQYF	TGCAGCGTTGGGGCAGGGGGTTTCGAGCAGTACTTC
TRBV11-2	13	.	.	TRBJ2-1	CASSPIGGNEQFF	TGTGCCAGCAGCCCAATCGGGGGAAATGAGCAGTTCTTC
TRBV27	15	.	.	TRBJ2-1	CATRGRGGPYNEQFF	TGTGCCACCAGGGGTAGGGGCGGCCCGTACAATGAGCAGTTCTTC
TRBV14	17	TRBD1	.	TRBJ2-6	CASSQVRQGFGANVLTF	TGTGCCAGCAGCCAAGTCAGACAGGGGTTTGGGGCCAACGTCCTGACTTTC
TRBV10-2	15	.	.	TRBJ2-5	CASRGWEGAEETQYF	TGCGCCAGCAGGGGGTGGGAAGGGGCGGAGGAGACCCAGTACTTC
TRBV19	17	TRBD2	.	TRBJ2-3	CASSPRSSGGDTDTQYF	TGTGCCAGTAGTCCCCGAAGTAGCGGGGGGGACACAGATACGCAGTATTTT
TRBV14	14	.	.	TRBJ1-6	CASSPIARHSPLHF	TGTGCCAGCAGCCCCATTGCGAGGCATTCACCCCTCCACTTT
TRBV5-1	16	TRBD2	.	TRBJ2-7	CASSSKGGDSSYEQYF	TGCGCCAGCAGCTCGAAGGGAGGGGATAGCTCCTACGAGCAGTACTTC
TRBV2	15	TRBD1	once	TRBJ2-3	CASRLRTGGTDTQYF	TGTGCCAGCAGACTACGGACAGGGGGCACAGATACGCAGTATTTT
TRBV4-1	16	.	.	TRBJ1-6	CASSQVLASDNSPLHF	TGCGCCAGCAGCCAAGTTCTAGCGTCTGATAATTCACCCCTCCACTTT
TRBV5-5	12	.	once	TRBJ2-1	CASSRASNEQFF	TGTGCCAGCAGCCGCGCCTCCAATGAGCAGTTCTTC
TRBV28	16	TRBD1	.	TRBJ2-3	CASSDPRQGRTDTQYF	TGTGCCAGCAGTGACCCTCGACAGGGTAGGACAGATACGCAGTATTTT
TRBV27	14	TRBD2	.	TRBJ2-7	CASSLGGSSYEQYF	TGTGCCAGCAGTTTGGGGGGGAGCTCCTACGAGCAGTACTTC